The 8 T cell receptor beta chains presented below share a single source sample, sequenced in a study of a mutant IDH1 vaccine in newly diagnosed glioma. The method was immunoSEQ multiplex PCR; TCRdb's version includes in-frame clones alone and lacks a portion of them. The table shows tens of thousands of clones, with about 80% occurring only once. As for time point: baseline, week 1 (first vaccination visit). The treatment is: pre-vaccination baseline after standard-of-care therapy. Specimen: PBMCs, collected from a glioma patient treated with radiotherapy, temozolomide or both. The origin of the receptors is a woman in her forties or fifties with glioma.

This chain uses TRBV6-4 with TRBJ2-1, with D possibly matching TRBD1 (7 bases). The CDR3 has 15 amino acids. The V and J ends lost 2 bases and 1 base respectively, with 9 bases between them. CDR1 is MRHNA, CDR2 SNTAGT, per germline. CDR3 bases: TGTGCCAGCAGTGACCAGGGGGGTTCCTACAATGAGCAGTTCTTC. This translates into CASSDQGGSYNEQFF.

This rearrangement joins TRBV7-9 to TRBJ1-2; D perhaps matches TRBD1 (5 bases). CDR3 length: 15 residues. The V gene's germline CDR1 is SEHNR and CDR2 FQNEAQ (reference sequence). Trimming removed 5 bases from V and 4 bases from J, with 17 bases in between. The CDR3 region has the DNA TGTGCCAGCAGCACAGACAGCCTGAGAGGCTATGGCTACACCTTC. Its translation is CASSTDSLRGYGYTF.

The chain combines TRBV29-1 with TRBJ1-1; no definite D call. Trimming took off 4 bases at V and 1 base at J, with 7 bases between the two ends. Germline V CDR1 and CDR2: SQVTM, ANQGSEA. The CDR3 has 12 amino acids. The DNA for the CDR3 is TGCAGCGTTGCACACGCGAACACTGAAGCTTTCTTT. Protein sequence: CSVAHANTEAFF.

The V gene is TRBV10-3, the J gene TRBJ2-2; 8 positions match TRBD2. V trimming: 5 bases; J trimming: 4 bases; junction bases outside the gene matches: 6. CDR3 length: 15 residues. CDR1 and CDR2 from the germline V gene are ENHRY and SYGVKD. The CDR3 coding sequence is TGTGCCATCAGTCCACCGGGGACTAGCACCGGGGAGCTGTTTTTT. It is translated as CAISPPGTSTGELFF.

V and J are TRBV29-1 and TRBJ1-2, with 10 nucleotides matching TRBD1. CDR1 is SQVTM, CDR2 ANQGSEA, per germline. The CDR3 loop spans 14 amino acids. V was pared by 6 bases and J by 2 bases, with 6 bases of the junction left unmatched. CDR3 loop: CSVGKGQGNYGYTF. The CDR3 DNA reads TGCAGCGTGGGGAAGGGACAGGGGAACTATGGCTACACCTTC.

This clone came up a few times. The chain couples TRBV10-3 to TRBJ1-1, with a weak D call TRBD1 (6 bases). V lost 11 bases and J 1 base, leaving 11 bases between the germline ends. Germline lookup yields CDR1 ENHRY and CDR2 SYGVKD. This CDR3 has 12 residues. The CDR3 bases are TGTGCCGTATGGACAGAGAACACTGAAGCTTTCTTT. Translating gives CAVWTENTEAFF.

J is TRBJ2-1 and V is TRBV14; D perhaps matches TRBD1 (6 bases). The V end was cut by 1 base, the J end by 4 bases, with 20 bases between. The length of the CDR3 is 18 residues. CDR1 and CDR2 from the germline V gene are SGHDN and FVKESK. The CDR3 DNA is TGTGCCAGCAGCCAAGTCTCGAACAGGGTCTACAGGTACAATGAGCAGTTCTTC. Translated: CASSQVSNRVYRYNEQFF.

The genes are TRBV5-8 and TRBJ2-7, with 9 positions matching TRBD1. The CDR3 sequence is 16 residues long. CDR1 and CDR2 (germline): SGHTS, YDEGEE. The junction had 11 bases not matched to a gene; V was cut back by 0 bases and J by 7 bases. The CDR3, as DNA: TGTGCCAGCAGCTTGGCCGGGGGGACAGGGAGCTGGGAGCAGTACTTC. Its protein is CASSLAGGTGSWEQYF.